The present entry profiles one T cell receptor beta chain with its context. The data were taken from a study of blood T cell repertoires in COVID-19. Method: immunoSEQ multiplex PCR; TCRdb's copy keeps in-frame clones and lacks some. The table lists 26,000 or so clones, about nine tenths of them singletons. The CDR3 has 15 residues. CDR1 is SGHTA, CDR2 FQGTGA, per germline. Trimming cost V 5 bases and J 5 bases, with 17 bases left between them. Source material: peripheral blood. This chain links TRBV7-3 with TRBJ2-3; maybe TRBD1 (5 bases). The TCR comes from a human donor in a cohort sampled during active COVID-19. The donor label of this sample is uncertain. The chain's CDR3 is CASSLDGATVDTQYF. In DNA, the CDR3 is TGTGCCAGCAGCCTTGATGGGGCGACGGTAGATACGCAGTATTTT.